This entry features one TCR beta chain sequence. What this receptor recognizes is not known. No base quality values were provided; no much bigger clone lies one nucleotide off. The sample originates from a study of cytomegalovirus exposure and HLA in healthy donors listed by TCRdb under 2017. Regarding the research as a whole: In an earlier analysis of several hundred of the donors, about 270 Gb of sequence data and 100 million or so unique TCR beta sequences from roughly 180 million T cells were reported. About 300 gigabases of sequencing data and tens of millions of unique TCR sequences were included in an early release covering about 700 HLA-typed donors. Among the approximately 430 genotyped donors, about 85% belonged to the genetic ancestry cluster associated with self-reported Caucasian donors. The study aimed to test whether cataloging public T cell receptors could reveal signatures of past pathogen exposure. The study profiled the T cell repertoires of hundreds of subjects by immunosequencing and related them to cytomegalovirus serostatus. Along with the roughly 670-subject first cohort, a separate validation cohort of about 110 different subjects was used. High-throughput TCR immunosequencing, statistical association of individual TCRs with disease status, and machine learning were combined to predict cytomegalovirus infection status. A later analysis re-examined previously published TCR beta repertoires from roughly 720 donors and added high-resolution HLA genotyping to investigate patterns of TCR occurrence. Rather than drawing on any new phenotypic data, the later analysis identified candidate immune exposures from TCR beta sequences and the way those sequences occurred across donors. An earlier analysis of about 620 of the donors applied high-throughput TCR beta sequencing to assess whether each TCR beta V gene segment acted as functional or pseudogenic. Donor age, sex, ethnicity and CMV serostatus were compiled together with the repertoire data. In a later genetic analysis, genome-wide SNP genotypes for about three fifths of the roughly 670 donors were used, and that subset was treated as a discovery cohort. Every discovery cohort repertoire had been produced on one sequencing platform. HLA typing included class I and class II loci at four-digit resolution. Typing coverage differed by locus: A, B, C, DRB1 and DQB1 were typed in about 620-640 donors, DQA1 in roughly 500, DPA1 in approximately 610, and DPB1 in 400 to 480. Roughly 5 DR-DQ haplotypes were handled as single units for association and clustering, since linkage in the cohort was strong. Among some 400 genotyped donors of the cohort, an average of about 240,000 unique TCR beta nucleotide sequences were sequenced per donor, about a sixth of them non-productive.

The cohort comprised fewer than 700 healthy bone marrow donors. Cohort members were all nominally healthy when sampled, although unrecorded immune exposures were likely present. The donor tested CMV seronegative and was one of the 352 seronegative cohort members. A peripheral blood sample was provided by each donor, and peripheral blood mononuclear cells were used for TCR beta sequencing. The Qiagen DNeasy Blood Extraction Kit was used to extract genomic DNA from the blood cell samples. Study-wide conclusions, independent of this receptor: The classifier was reported to diagnose cytomegalovirus status with high specificity and sensitivity in both the original and validation cohorts. Most TCR sequences were observed very rarely across donors, whereas some public TCRs were present in many individuals. Linkage disequilibrium might explain the correlated functional status among segregating V segments, but an unknown experimental factor could not be ruled out. Only TCR beta chains were sequenced in this cohort, and the absence of alpha or paired-chain data limited detectable features. In a later analysis, HLA-associated TCR beta chains showed more clonal expansion and lower generation probabilities than non-associated chains that were equally common. The authors suggested that the approach could potentially be generalized to other disease states and immunological phenotypes. A total of 150 to 200 TCR beta chains were listed by the study as associated with cytomegalovirus. A later genetic analysis associated a missense DCLRE1C variant with V-gene and J-gene trimming of TCR beta chains, and an independent cohort replicated the association. Strong co-occurrence of HLA alleles, especially DR and DQ, made assigning TCR associations to individual alleles difficult. CMV serostatus was the only immune exposure information available for the cohort. An earlier analysis of 587 of the donors showed that most TCR beta V segments appeared in productive rearrangements either about 90% or about 30% of the time, which broadly matched IMGT annotations. Because counts were too low, 15 to 20 rarely observed V segments, including chromosome 9 orphons, were excluded from the earlier analysis of 587 of the donors. A further reported finding was that TCR beta sequences accurately predicted the HLA-A and HLA-B alleles for most subjects in the first cohort. Several of the top co-occurrence clusters appeared to be linked to parvovirus B19, influenza, CMV and Epstein-Barr virus, according to a later analysis. According to a later genetic analysis, donors in an Asian-associated ancestry cluster had fewer N-insertions in productive TCRs than the approximately 650-donor mean. Because HLA typing was missing for some donors at each locus, association tests included only the typed subset. At a false discovery rate of 0.05, a later analysis linked 15,000 to 20,000 TCR beta sequences to specific HLA alleles. A few of the identified cytomegalovirus-associated TCR beta chains were confirmed in vitro to be specific for cytomegalovirus antigens. Sequencing depth was assumed to be roughly uniform across donors in the presence/absence analyses, though that assumption may not hold. A later analysis found that TCR association rates varied across HLA loci, with DRB1 alleles showing the most associated TCRs and HLA-C alleles the fewest. A cluster of highly shared sequence variants was judged likely to represent a technical artifact of the sequencing pipeline. Some IMGT-functional V segments, including TRBV6-2 and TRBV6-3, could not be told apart with the 87-base-pair reads, so those segments were excluded. Most CMV-associated TCR beta chains appeared to be HLA-restricted in a later analysis, and the HLA associations seemed to be driven largely by CMV exposure.

The library was made by the immunoSEQ multiplex PCR assay. The multiplex PCR relied on a mix of 60 forward primers for TCR Vbeta segments and 13 reverse primers for TCR Jbeta segments. Amplification of the CDR3 region of rearranged TCR beta genes was performed with a multiplex PCR assay on genomic DNA. The amplified TCR beta libraries were sequenced on the Illumina HiSeq System as 87-base-pair reads. On the authors' methods: A later analysis counted about 82 million unique TCR beta chains across the 670 or so repertoires, and 9 million to 14 million of these chains were shared by at least two donors. Raw reads were error-corrected and collapsed into unique sequences by a nearest-neighbor algorithm in which closely related sequences were merged to remove PCR and sequencing errors. Alignment of CDR3 sequences to IMGT reference sequences was used to assign V, D and J gene segments. For a sequence to be retained, at least a six-nucleotide match to both a V gene segment and a J gene segment was required. A rearrangement was called productive if the CDR3 had no stop codons and remained in frame with V and J, and every other rearrangement was called non-productive. Following IMGT convention, CDR3 was defined as the stretch from the second conserved V-encoded cysteine to the conserved J-encoded phenylalanine. The earlier analysis of 587 of the donors excluded sequences that lacked an unambiguous match to a single V gene segment. In an earlier analysis of approximately 550 of the donors, V segments were called functional above 56.7% productive rearrangements and were called segregating when the between-donor standard deviation exceeded 5%. A statistical classification framework was built to diagnose cytomegalovirus status from the catalog of TCR beta chain sequences. In a later analysis, V and J genes were assigned by comparing TCR nucleotide sequences against IMGT/GENE-DB human TR gene sequences. A later analysis assigned CDR3 sequences and most-parsimonious VDJ recombination scenarios with the TCRdist pipeline. In a later analysis, each TCR beta chain was defined by its CDR3 amino acid sequence together with its V-gene family, and reads lacking a unique V-gene family were excluded. A later analysis removed nearly 600 highly shared, low-generation-probability nucleotide sequences to deal with suspected cross-contamination and a sequencing artifact. In a later analysis, a clonal expansion index for each public chain was calculated from normalized within-repertoire ranks of inferred template counts. Generation probabilities in a later analysis came from a VDJ recombination model fitted to out-of-frame rearrangements, and those results were checked against IGoR. A later analysis scored TCR-TCR, TCR-HLA and TCR-CMV co-occurrence with hypergeometric tests, applying a repertoire-size bias correction to TCR pairs. In a later analysis, false discovery rates were estimated by permuting HLA or CMV assignments 20 times. A later analysis grouped co-occurring TCRs with DBSCAN, adding TCRdist sequence similarity when clustering within HLA-allele-positive subsets. For co-occurrence clustering, repertoires with fewer than 30,000 or more than 120,000 public chains were excluded, along with four to six repertoires with anomalous nucleotide sharing. In its TCRdb copy, this immuneACCESS table keeps in-frame sequences only and misses some clones. Where compared with another copy, unresolved V genes explain less than half of these, and the others have no known cause. Clone size and the V and J calls come from that table; the DNA yielded D and trimming. This sample gives 35,000 to 55,000 clones in total; around 69% of them show up just once. Roughly 3.4% of the sample is taken by the ten largest.

The CDR3 goes from the cysteine to the phenylalanine over 15 residues. Only CDR3 DNA is held: 45 bases, read in frame from base 1. The germline V gene provides CDR1 SGDLS and CDR2 YYNGEE. Germline trimming: 6 bases from V, 9 bases from J; junction bases outside gene matches: 9. The sequence joins TRBV9 to TRBJ2-2; 12 central nucleotides agree with TRBD1. The TCR originated in a woman in her twenties or thirties in good health and CMV-seronegative. Material for sequencing was PBMCs. The base sequence is TGTGCCAGCACCCCCGGTGGGACAGGGGGCTGGGAGCTGTTTTTT. Its protein is CASTPGGTGGWELFF.